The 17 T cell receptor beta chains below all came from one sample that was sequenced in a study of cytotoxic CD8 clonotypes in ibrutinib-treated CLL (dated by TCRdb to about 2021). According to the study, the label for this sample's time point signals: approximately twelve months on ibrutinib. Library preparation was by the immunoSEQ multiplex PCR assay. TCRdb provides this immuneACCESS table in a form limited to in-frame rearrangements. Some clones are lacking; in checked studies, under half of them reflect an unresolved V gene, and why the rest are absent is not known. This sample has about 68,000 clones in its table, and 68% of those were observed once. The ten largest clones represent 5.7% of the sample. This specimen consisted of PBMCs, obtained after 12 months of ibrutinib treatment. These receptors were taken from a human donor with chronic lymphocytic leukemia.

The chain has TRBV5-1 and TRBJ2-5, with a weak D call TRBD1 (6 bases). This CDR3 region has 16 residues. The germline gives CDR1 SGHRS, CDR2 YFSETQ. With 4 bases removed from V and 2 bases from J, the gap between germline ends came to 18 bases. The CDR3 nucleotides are TGCGCCAGCAGCAGGTCCTCCGGGACACTTCAAGAGACCCAGTACTTC. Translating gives CASSRSSGTLQETQYF. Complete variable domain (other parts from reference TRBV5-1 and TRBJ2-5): KAGVTQTPRYLIKTRGQQVTLSCSPISGHRSVSWYQQTPGQGLQFLFEYFSETQRNKGNFPGRFSGRQFSNSRSEMNVSTLELGDSALYLCASSRSSGTLQETQYFGPGTRLLVL.

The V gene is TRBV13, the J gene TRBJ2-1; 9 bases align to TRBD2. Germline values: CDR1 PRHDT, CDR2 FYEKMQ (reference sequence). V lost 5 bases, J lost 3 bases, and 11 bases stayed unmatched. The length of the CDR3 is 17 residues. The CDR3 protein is CASSIIPGLANYNEQFF. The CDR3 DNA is TGTGCCAGCAGCATTATACCGGGACTAGCAAACTACAATGAGCAGTTCTTC.

The CDR3 DNA follows: TGTGCCAGTAGTCCTCGGAATGCCTACGAGCAGTACTTC. This encodes CASSPRNAYEQYF. The chain uses TRBV19 and TRBJ2-7; D unclear. CDR1 is LNHDA and CDR2 is SQIVND in the germline V gene (reference sequence). V gave up 5 bases and J gave up 2 bases, with 10 bases separating them. CDR3 size: 13 residues.

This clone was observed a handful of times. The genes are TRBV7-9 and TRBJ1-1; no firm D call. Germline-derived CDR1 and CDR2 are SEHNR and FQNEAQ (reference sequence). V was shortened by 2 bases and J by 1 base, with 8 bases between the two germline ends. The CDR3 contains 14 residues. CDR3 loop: CASSLFSENTEAFF. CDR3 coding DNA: TGTGCCAGCAGCTTATTTTCAGAGAACACTGAAGCTTTCTTT.

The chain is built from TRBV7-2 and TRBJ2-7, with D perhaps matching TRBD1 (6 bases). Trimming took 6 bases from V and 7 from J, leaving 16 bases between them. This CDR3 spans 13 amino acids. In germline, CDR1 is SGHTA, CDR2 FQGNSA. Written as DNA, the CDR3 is TGTGCCAGCAGTTACGTACAGGGTCGGGAGCAGTACTTC. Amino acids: CASSYVQGREQYF.

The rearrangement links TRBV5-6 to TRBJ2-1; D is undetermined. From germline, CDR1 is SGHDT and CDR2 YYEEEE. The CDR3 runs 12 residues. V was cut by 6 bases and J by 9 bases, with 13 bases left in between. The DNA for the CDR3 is TGTGCCAGCAACCCCACGTGGGGTGAGCAGTTCTTC. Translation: CASNPTWGEQFF.

The CDR3 DNA reads as TGTGCCAGCAGCCAGGGACTAGCGGGGGGCCCGGATACGCAGTATTTT. Protein product: CASSQGLAGGPDTQYF. The V and J genes are TRBV7-7 and TRBJ2-3; 15 bases agree with TRBD2. This CDR3 has 16 residues. J gave up 6 bases and V 5 bases, and 6 bases lay outside the gene matches. Germline V gene lookup returns CDR1 SSHAT and CDR2 FNYEAQ (reference sequence).

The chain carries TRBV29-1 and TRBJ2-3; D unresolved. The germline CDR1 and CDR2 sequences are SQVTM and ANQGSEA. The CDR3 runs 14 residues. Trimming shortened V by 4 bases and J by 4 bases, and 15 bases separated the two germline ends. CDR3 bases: TGCAGCGTTGGAGCAGGCGGTGGGCCAGATACGCAGTATTTT. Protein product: CSVGAGGGPDTQYF.

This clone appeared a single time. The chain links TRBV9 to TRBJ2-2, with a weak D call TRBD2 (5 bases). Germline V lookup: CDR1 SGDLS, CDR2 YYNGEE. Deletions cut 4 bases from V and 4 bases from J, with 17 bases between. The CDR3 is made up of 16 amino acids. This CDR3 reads CASSSNSRDSTGELFF. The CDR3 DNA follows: TGTGCCAGCAGCTCTAATTCCCGGGATTCCACCGGGGAGCTGTTTTTT.

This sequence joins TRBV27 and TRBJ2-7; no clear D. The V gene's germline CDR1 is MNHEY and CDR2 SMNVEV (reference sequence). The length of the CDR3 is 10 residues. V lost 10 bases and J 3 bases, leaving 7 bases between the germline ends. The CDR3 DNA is TGTGCCATCTCAGACTACGAGCAGTACTTC. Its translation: CAISDYEQYF.

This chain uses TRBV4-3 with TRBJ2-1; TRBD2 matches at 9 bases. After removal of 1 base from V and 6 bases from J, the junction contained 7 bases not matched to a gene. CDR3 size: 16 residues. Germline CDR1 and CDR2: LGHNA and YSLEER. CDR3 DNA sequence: TGCGCCAGCAGCCAAGTGCTGGCGGGGGGGCTCAATGAGCAGTTCTTC. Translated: CASSQVLAGGLNEQFF.

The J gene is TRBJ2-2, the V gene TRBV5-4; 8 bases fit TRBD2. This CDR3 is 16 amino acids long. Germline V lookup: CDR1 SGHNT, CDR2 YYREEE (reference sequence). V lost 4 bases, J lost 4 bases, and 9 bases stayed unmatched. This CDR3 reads CASSRRRGGSTGELFF. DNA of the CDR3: TGTGCCAGCAGCCGCCGCCGGGGGGGGAGCACCGGGGAGCTGTTTTTT.

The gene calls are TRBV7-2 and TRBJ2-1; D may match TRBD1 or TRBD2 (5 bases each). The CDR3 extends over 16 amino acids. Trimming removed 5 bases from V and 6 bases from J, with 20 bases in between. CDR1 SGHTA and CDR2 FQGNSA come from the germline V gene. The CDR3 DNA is TGTGCCAGCAGCCATAAATACAGAGGGGTGGCCAATGAGCAGTTCTTC. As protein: CASSHKYRGVANEQFF.

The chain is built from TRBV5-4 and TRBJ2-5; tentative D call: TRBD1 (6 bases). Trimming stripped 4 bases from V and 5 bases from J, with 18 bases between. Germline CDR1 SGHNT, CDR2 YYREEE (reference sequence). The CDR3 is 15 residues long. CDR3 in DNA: TGTGCCAGCAGCAGTGGACAGTCCTCGGGGGAGACCCAGTACTTC. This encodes CASSSGQSSGETQYF.

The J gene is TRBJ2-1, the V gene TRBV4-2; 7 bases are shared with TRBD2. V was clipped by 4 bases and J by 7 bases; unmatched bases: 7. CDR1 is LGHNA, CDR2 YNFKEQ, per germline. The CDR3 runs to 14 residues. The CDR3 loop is CASSPGGMRNEQFF. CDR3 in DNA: TGTGCCAGCAGCCCCGGGGGGATGAGGAATGAGCAGTTCTTC.

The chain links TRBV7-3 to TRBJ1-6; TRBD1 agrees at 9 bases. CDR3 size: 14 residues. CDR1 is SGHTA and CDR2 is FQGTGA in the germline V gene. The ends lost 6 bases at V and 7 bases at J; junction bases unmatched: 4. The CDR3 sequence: CASRKQGANSPLHF. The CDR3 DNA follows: TGTGCCAGCAGAAAACAGGGGGCAAATTCACCCCTCCACTTT.

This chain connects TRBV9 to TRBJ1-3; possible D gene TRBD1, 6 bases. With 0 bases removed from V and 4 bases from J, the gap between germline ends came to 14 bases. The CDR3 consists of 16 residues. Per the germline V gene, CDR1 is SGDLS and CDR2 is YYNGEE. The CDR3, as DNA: TGTGCCAGCAGCGTAGATCGGGGGGCTTCGGGAAACACCATATATTTT. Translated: CASSVDRGASGNTIYF.